Here is one T cell receptor (beta chain) with its context. Germline CDR1 SGHKS, CDR2 YYEKEE (reference sequence). The V gene lost 4 bases and the J gene lost 4 bases, with 18 bases spanning the gap. This CDR3 contains 15 residues. This specimen belongs to a study of blood T cell repertoires in COVID-19. Only in-frame clones appear in the TCRdb table, and some are missing; sequencing was by immunoSEQ multiplex PCR. This table holds 150,000 to 200,000 clones, 85% to 95% found once. This chain connects TRBV5-5 to TRBJ2-7; D possibly corresponds to TRBD1 (6 bases). The clonotype originates from a man aged 30 to 45 with COVID-19, enrolled during active disease. Material: peripheral blood. The CDR3 spells CASSPDSGSPYEQYF. In nucleotides, the CDR3 is TGTGCCAGCAGCCCGGACAGTGGTTCCCCTTACGAGCAGTACTTC.